The 10 T cell receptor beta chains given below trace back to one sample, sequenced in a study of T cell repertoires in cytomegalovirus infection. TCRdb reprocessed the reads with MiXCR, giving one entry per CDR3 protein. The top ten hold around 3% of the sample, which has some 700,000 distinct CDR3 sequences, under 40% seen once. The specimen sequenced was PBMCs. Receptors were obtained from a human donor in good health (CMV status not recorded). Some clones in this sample may be carry-over from other donors' samples.

The chain uses TRBV20-1 and TRBJ2-1; TRBD2 matches at 8 bases. CDR1 and CDR2 (germline): DFQATT, SNEGSKA (reference sequence). The J segment lost 3 bases and the V segment lost 5 bases, leaving 6 bases of the junction unmatched. The CDR3 loop spans 14 amino acids. The CDR3 coding sequence is TGCAGTGCTTGTATAGCGGGGAACTACAATGAGCAGTTCTTC. Translation: CSACIAGNYNEQFF.

J is TRBJ2-1 and V is TRBV6-2 or TRBV6-3, with 9 bases matching TRBD2. The CDR3 has 17 amino acids. Germline CDR1 MNHEY, CDR2 SVGEGT. J lost 7 bases, V lost 6 bases, and 16 bases had no gene match. In DNA form, the CDR3 reads TGTGCCAGCAGACGCGACCCCCTTAGCGGGAGAGGGAATGAGCAGTTCTTC. Its protein product is CASRRDPLSGRGNEQFF.

There are a few counts of this clonotype. This sequence joins TRBV11-2 and TRBJ1-5, with 8 positions matching TRBD1. The CDR3 loop spans 14 amino acids. CDR1 and CDR2 from the germline V gene are SGHAT and FQNNGV. V was clipped by 6 bases and J by 4 bases; unmatched bases: 5. The CDR3 sequence is CASRSGGGNQPQHF. The CDR3 region has the DNA TGTGCCAGCAGGTCAGGGGGCGGGAATCAGCCCCAGCATTTT.

This chain connects TRBV19 to TRBJ2-2; 10 nucleotides agree with TRBD1. The CDR3 contains 16 residues. Losses at the gene ends were 5 bases for V and 5 bases for J; bases not matched to a gene: 8. The germline CDR1 and CDR2 sequences are LNHDA and SQIVND (reference sequence). CDR3 nucleotides: TGTGCCAGTAGTCCCTATCCGGGACAGGGGACCGGGGAGCTGTTTTTT. It codes for CASSPYPGQGTGELFF. Full variable domain (rest looked up from reference TRBV19 and TRBJ2-2): DGGITQSPKYLFRKEGQNVTLSCEQNLNHDAMYWYRQDPGQGLRLIYYSQIVNDFQKGDIAEGYSVSREKKESFPLTVTSAQKNPTAFYLCASSPYPGQGTGELFFGEGSRLTVL.

This clonotype was counted a few times. The rearrangement uses TRBV28 and TRBJ2-5, with a weak D call TRBD2 (6 bases). V lost 2 bases to trimming and J lost 4 bases, with 14 bases between them. The CDR3 is 15 residues long. Germline V gene sequence: CDR1 MDHEN, CDR2 SYDVKM. The CDR3: CASSLAGGEGETQYF. In DNA form, the CDR3 reads TGTGCCAGCAGTTTAGCCGGGGGAGAAGGAGAGACCCAGTACTTC.

This clonotype has more than one count but fewer than ten. The V call is TRBV28, the J call TRBJ2-1, with D perhaps matching TRBD2 (6 bases). The germline CDR1 and CDR2 sequences are MDHEN and SYDVKM. V was cut by 4 bases and J by 5 bases, with 15 bases left in between. The CDR3 spans 15 residues. CDR3 protein: CASSYRGNRDNEQFF. The CDR3 region has the DNA TGTGCCAGCAGTTACCGGGGGAACCGGGACAATGAGCAGTTCTTC. The variable domain in full, with the rest retrieved from reference TRBV28 and TRBJ2-1, is DVKVTQSSRYLVKRTGEKVFLECVQDMDHENMFWYRQDPGLGLRLIYFSYDVKMKEKGDIPEGYSVSREKKERFSLILESASTNQTSMYLCASSYRGNRDNEQFFGPGTRLTVL.

The table lists this clonotype with many counts. The chain couples TRBV6-6 to TRBJ2-1, with a possible D match to TRBD1 (6 bases). The V gene lost 4 bases and the J gene lost 9 bases, with 22 bases spanning the gap. The CDR3 runs to 16 residues. Germline V gene lookup returns CDR1 MNHNY and CDR2 SVGAGI (reference sequence). CDR3 in DNA: TGTGCCAGCAGTTCGCCGTTAACCGAGGGGGTCGGTGAGCAGTTCTTC. Translated, it gives CASSSPLTEGVGEQFF.

This clonotype has at least ten counts. This rearrangement joins TRBV7-2 to TRBJ1-1; the D gene is possibly TRBD1 (5 bases). CDR1 SGHTA and CDR2 FQGNSA come from the germline V gene. The CDR3 is 15 amino acids. Trimming removed 5 bases from V and 4 bases from J, with 17 bases in between. The CDR3 loop reads CASSLGRGFRTEAFF. The CDR3 DNA is TGTGCCAGCAGCCTAGGGAGGGGATTTCGCACTGAAGCTTTCTTT.

Notes on this clonotype: A much larger clone differs from this one at a single base, so this may be a read error. The genes are TRBV6-5 and TRBJ1-2; D call uncertain. CDR1 is MNHEY and CDR2 is SVGAGI in the germline V gene. The CDR3 loop spans 11 amino acids. CDR3 amino acids: CASSSSYGSTF. The DNA for the CDR3 is TGTGCCAGCAGTTCTAGCTATGGCTCCACCTTC.

Only a few counts were recorded for this clonotype. This rearrangement joins TRBV11-2 to TRBJ2-2; D is perhaps TRBD1 or TRBD2 (6 bases each). There are 14 residues in the CDR3. V lost 2 bases and J 7 bases, leaving 11 bases between the germline ends. From germline, CDR1 is SGHAT and CDR2 FQNNGV. In DNA, the CDR3 is TGTGCCAGCAGCTTAACCGGGGGCCGCGGGGAGCTGTTTTTT. It is translated as CASSLTGGRGELFF.